What follows are 25 T cell receptor beta chains derived from one specimen sequenced in a study of blood T cell repertoires in COVID-19. Data came from immunoSEQ multiplex PCR; TCRdb stores just in-frame clones and leaves some out. This sample has 450,000 to 600,000 clones, with 87% found just once. Sequencing was done on a sample of PBMCs or T cells enriched from blood (not recorded which). Source of these receptors: a woman aged 18-30 years who had recovered from COVID-19.

The chain links TRBV4-1 to TRBJ2-5; 9 bases agree with TRBD2. The CDR3 spans 16 residues. The J segment lost 1 base and the V segment lost 3 bases, leaving 6 bases of the junction unmatched. Germline V gene sequence: CDR1 MGHRA, CDR2 YSYEKL. CDR3 residues: CASSQVLSGGQETQYF. The CDR3 DNA follows: TGCGCCAGCAGCCAGGTGCTTAGCGGGGGCCAAGAGACCCAGTACTTC.

The chain links TRBV12-5 to TRBJ2-2; tentative D call: TRBD1 (6 bases). The CDR3 spans 16 residues. Germline V gives CDR1 LGHNT, CDR2 FRNRAP. V gave up 6 bases and J gave up 0 bases, with 14 bases separating them. In nucleotides, the CDR3 is TGTGCTAGTGGACCGATAACAGGGACGAACACCGGGGAGCTGTTTTTT. Its protein is CASGPITGTNTGELFF.

This chain's CDR3 is CASSQDGDEQYF. CDR3 DNA sequence: TGCGCCAGCAGCCAAGATGGAGACGAGCAGTACTTC. The chain combines TRBV4-1 with TRBJ2-7; unclear D gene. Germline V gives CDR1 MGHRA, CDR2 YSYEKL. The CDR3 totals 12 residues. Trimming cost V 0 bases and J 5 bases, with 5 bases left between them.

CDR3 amino acids: CASSRDQVSYEQYF. In DNA, the CDR3 is TGCGCCAGCTCTCGGGATCAAGTGTCCTACGAGCAGTACTTC. V gene TRBV5-1 combines with J gene TRBJ2-7; D perhaps matches TRBD2 (5 bases). Trimming left V 7 bases short and J 1 base short, with 15 bases between. Germline V CDR1 and CDR2: SGHRS, YFSETQ. The CDR3 has 14 residues. Full variable domain (rest looked up from reference TRBV5-1 and TRBJ2-7): KAGVTQTPRYLIKTRGQQVTLSCSPISGHRSVSWYQQTPGQGLQFLFEYFSETQRNKGNFPGRFSGRQFSNSRSEMNVSTLELGDSALYLCASSRDQVSYEQYFGPGTRLTVT.

The chain combines TRBV3-1 (or the pseudogene TRBV3-2) with TRBJ2-7; no firm D call. Germline V gives CDR1 LGHDT, CDR2 YNNKEL (reference sequence). Between the trimmed V and J ends, which lost 1 base and 5 bases, there was a span of 9 bases. CDR3 length equals 13 residues. The CDR3 sequence: CASSQVLVDEQYF. The CDR3 bases are TGTGCCAGCAGCCAAGTTTTAGTGGACGAGCAGTACTTC.

V and J are TRBV6-5 and TRBJ1-1; D call uncertain. From germline, CDR1 is MNHEY and CDR2 SVGAGI. The V end lost 6 bases, the J end lost 2 bases, and 10 bases lay between the germline ends. CDR3 length equals 13 residues. CDR3 loop: CASRRAGNTEAFF. CDR3 nucleotide sequence: TGTGCCAGCAGGAGGGCAGGAAACACTGAAGCTTTCTTT.

The chain couples TRBV15 to TRBJ2-7; D possibly corresponds to TRBD1 (6 bases). CDR1 is LNHNV, CDR2 YYDKDF, per germline (reference sequence). Trimming pared 3 bases from V and 5 bases from J, leaving 17 bases between. CDR3 length: 15 residues. The CDR3 coding sequence is TGTGCCACCAGCAGTCCGACAGGTCTCTACAACGAGCAGTACTTC. It translates to CATSSPTGLYNEQYF.

CDR3 protein: CASSFRLAGLTEAFF. As DNA, the CDR3 is TGTGCCAGCAGCTTTCGACTGGCAGGGCTTACTGAAGCTTTCTTT. The genes are TRBV7-8 and TRBJ1-1; a weak D match, TRBD1 (5 bases). CDR1 is SGHVS and CDR2 is FQNEAQ in the germline V gene. Between the trimmed V and J ends, which lost 3 bases and 5 bases, there was a span of 16 bases. This CDR3 comprises 15 residues.

The chain links TRBV11-2 to TRBJ1-2, with TRBD1 identical over 8 bases. V trimming: 5 bases; J trimming: 8 bases; junction bases outside the gene matches: 7. Germline V gives CDR1 SGHAT, CDR2 FQNNGV. This CDR3 has 13 residues. The CDR3 DNA follows: TGTGCCAGCAGCCCTATCGACAGGGGCGGCTACACCTTC. It is translated as CASSPIDRGGYTF. Complete variable domain (other parts from reference TRBV11-2 and TRBJ1-2): EAGVAQSPRYKIIEKRQSVAFWCNPISGHATLYWYQQILGQGPKLLIQFQNNGVVDDSQLPKDRFSAERLKGVDSTLKIQPAKLEDSAVYLCASSPIDRGGYTFGSGTRLTVV.

V usage is TRBV28 and J usage is TRBJ2-7; a possible D gene is TRBD2 (6 bases). The length of the CDR3 is 14 residues. The germline V gene encodes CDR1 MDHEN and CDR2 SYDVKM. V was pared by 2 bases and J by 3 bases, with 11 bases between. In DNA, the CDR3 is TGTGCCAGCAGTTTAAGGGCGGGGTTCTACGAGCAGTACTTC. Protein: CASSLRAGFYEQYF.

Concerning this clone: The same CDR3 can be traced to other DNA sequences in this sample. V gene TRBV5-1 combines with J gene TRBJ1-1; 8 nucleotides align to TRBD1. Germline trimming cut 2 bases from V and 3 bases from J; bases unmatched to any gene: 6. The V gene's germline CDR1 is SGHRS and CDR2 YFSETQ. The CDR3 is made up of 15 amino acids. CDR3 amino acids: CASSLGGTGDTEAFF. CDR3 coding DNA: TGCGCCAGCAGCTTAGGCGGGACAGGCGACACTGAAGCTTTCTTT.

This clone was picked up one time. The rearrangement uses TRBV27 and TRBJ1-1; D might be TRBD1 (6 bases). Per germline, CDR1 MNHEY and CDR2 SMNVEV (reference sequence). The CDR3 runs to 14 residues. V was trimmed by 2 bases and J by 3 bases, leaving 10 bases between them. The CDR3 coding sequence is TGTGCCAGCAGTTTAAGGGGGAAGGACACTGAAGCTTTCTTT. This sequence encodes CASSLRGKDTEAFF.

The chain combines TRBV27 with TRBJ2-3; 9 bases match TRBD1. V dropped 0 bases and J dropped 3; count of bases not matched to a gene: 13. In germline, CDR1 is MNHEY, CDR2 SMNVEV (reference sequence). CDR3 length: 19 amino acids. This chain's CDR3 is CASSLSNSLNRGRTDTQYF. The CDR3 DNA reads TGTGCCAGCAGTTTATCGAATTCGCTTAACAGGGGGCGAACAGATACGCAGTATTTT.

CDR3 sequence: CASSQEQGVNSPLHF. The CDR3, as DNA: TGCGCCAGCAGCCAAGAACAGGGGGTTAATTCACCCCTCCACTTT. This chain links TRBV4-1 with TRBJ1-6; 8 positions agree with TRBD1. Per germline, CDR1 MGHRA and CDR2 YSYEKL. This CDR3 region has 15 residues. After removal of 0 bases from V and 6 bases from J, the junction contained 1 base not matched to a gene.

The chain recombines TRBV4-1 with TRBJ1-3; D gene uncertain. V lost 1 base and J lost 0, with 13 bases in between. Germline CDR1 reads MGHRA; CDR2 reads YSYEKL. The CDR3 totals 17 residues. The CDR3 loop reads CASSQVTGLHSGNTIYF. The CDR3 nucleotides read TGCGCCAGCAGCCAAGTTACCGGACTGCACTCTGGAAACACCATATATTTT.

This chain links TRBV5-6 with TRBJ2-3; D gene unclear. CDR1 and CDR2 (germline): SGHDT, YYEEEE. Between the trimmed V and J ends, which lost 0 bases and 5 bases, there was a span of 13 bases. The CDR3 runs to 15 residues. The CDR3 DNA reads TGTGCCAGCAGCTTGGTCACGGTCGTCTTAGATACGCAGTATTTT. It yields the protein CASSLVTVVLDTQYF. Variable domain in full (rest from reference TRBV5-6 and TRBJ2-3): DAGVTQSPTHLIKTRGQQVTLRCSPKSGHDTVSWYQQALGQGPQFIFQYYEEEERQRGNFPDRFSGHQFPNYSSELNVNALLLGDSALYLCASSLVTVVLDTQYFGPGTRLTVL.

The V gene is TRBV18, the J gene TRBJ1-1; 8 bases fit TRBD1. Trimming cost V 6 bases and J 8 bases; bases outside gene matches: 2. Per the germline V gene, CDR1 is KGHSH and CDR2 is LQKENI. This CDR3 spans 11 amino acids. CDR3 sequence reads: CASSWDREAFF. The CDR3 DNA is TGTGCCAGCTCGTGGGACAGGGAAGCTTTCTTT.

This clone was observed many times. V gene TRBV15 combines with J gene TRBJ2-5, with 13 bases fitting TRBD2. The germline V gene encodes CDR1 LNHNV and CDR2 YYDKDF (reference sequence). CDR3 length: 15 residues. The junction had 2 bases not matched to a gene; V was cut back by 3 bases and J by 4 bases. DNA for the CDR3: TGTGCCACCAGCAGTCGACTAGCGGGAGGAGAGACCCAGTACTTC. This encodes CATSSRLAGGETQYF.

This clone was detected once. Sequence at one end of the junction differs from germline and may be a read error. The chain carries TRBV2 and TRBJ2-2; D is perhaps TRBD2 (6 bases). The germline V gene encodes CDR1 SNHLY and CDR2 FYNNEI. The CDR3 totals 14 residues. The CDR3 nucleotides are TGTGCCAGCAGCGAAGGAGGGATCTCCGGGGAGCTGTTTTTT. It is translated as CASSEGGISGELFF.

CDR3 sequence: CASTSQGNYGYTF. In DNA form, the CDR3 reads TGTGCCAGCACCTCACAGGGGAACTATGGCTACACCTTC. The rearrangement uses TRBV10-3 and TRBJ1-2; 7 bases match TRBD1. The CDR3 has 13 residues. The germline gives CDR1 ENHRY, CDR2 SYGVKD. Trimming at V came to 10 bases and at J to 2 bases, leaving 7 bases not matched to a gene.

The chain has TRBV27 and TRBJ1-4; no clear D. This CDR3 comprises 16 residues. CDR1 is MNHEY and CDR2 is SMNVEV in the germline V gene (reference sequence). V was pared by 2 bases and J by 7 bases, with 17 bases between. The CDR3, as DNA: TGTGCCAGCAGTTTAGGCAGAGCCGGAAGCGGTGAAAAACTGTTTTTT. It encodes CASSLGRAGSGEKLFF.

This clone was observed once. The V and J genes are TRBV19 and TRBJ2-6, with 7 bases that match TRBD1. Germline CDR1 reads LNHDA; CDR2 reads SQIVND (reference sequence). V lost 10 bases, J lost 0 bases, and 12 bases stayed unmatched. This CDR3 has 17 amino acids. CDR3 sequence: CANLTGIWASGANVLTF. The CDR3 bases are TGTGCCAACTTGACAGGGATATGGGCCTCTGGGGCCAACGTCCTGACTTTC. The entire variable domain, with the rest obtained from reference TRBV19 and TRBJ2-6, is as follows: DGGITQSPKYLFRKEGQNVTLSCEQNLNHDAMYWYRQDPGQGLRLIYYSQIVNDFQKGDIAEGYSVSREKKESFPLTVTSAQKNPTAFYLCANLTGIWASGANVLTFGAGSRLTVL.

This sequence joins TRBV27 and TRBJ1-5, with 9 bases that match TRBD1. The junction had 7 bases not matched to a gene; V was cut back by 6 bases and J by 7 bases. The germline CDR1 and CDR2 sequences are MNHEY and SMNVEV (reference sequence). The CDR3 length is 14 residues. In DNA, the CDR3 is TGTGCCAGCAGCCGACAGGGGGAGGGACAGCCCCAGCATTTT. This gives the protein CASSRQGEGQPQHF.

The chain recombines TRBV7-9 with TRBJ2-3; 8 bases match TRBD2. This CDR3 region has 17 residues. Germline V gives CDR1 SEHNR, CDR2 FQNEAQ (reference sequence). V shed 4 bases and J 4 bases; nucleotides not matched to a gene: 13. The CDR3: CASSSMDGGEEADTQYF. DNA of the CDR3: TGTGCCAGCAGCTCAATGGACGGGGGGGAAGAGGCAGATACGCAGTATTTT.

The chain uses TRBV6-1 and TRBJ1-1; D possibly corresponds to TRBD1 (6 bases). The germline V gene encodes CDR1 MNHNS and CDR2 SASEGT. V lost 1 base and J lost 1, with 7 bases in between. CDR3 length: 14 residues. The CDR3 bases are TGTGCCAGCAGTGAAGGGACAGCGAACACTGAAGCTTTCTTT. It codes for CASSEGTANTEAFF.